Sequencing of this T cell receptor (beta chain) was carried out in a study of cytomegalovirus exposure and HLA in healthy donors. General study findings and limits: Earlier findings revealed that most TCR beta V segments proved productive either about 87% or about 30% of the time.

CDR3 length equals 16 residues. Germline loops: CDR1 SGHKS, CDR2 YYEKEE (reference sequence). V dropped 5 bases and J dropped 3; count of bases not matched to a gene: 12. Of note for this clone: The antigen is not known.

Use of 60 Vbeta and 13 Jbeta primers characterized the PCR. Sequencing was performed with immunoSEQ multiplex PCR; in TCRdb, only in-frame clones are kept and a portion is missing. The sample includes about 100,000 clones, approximately 72% of them seen just once. This TCR was sampled from a middle-aged man in good health and CMV-seropositive. V is TRBV5-5 and J is TRBJ2-7, with 9 nucleotides matching TRBD2. The sequenced material came from PBMCs. CDR3 sequence reads: CASSRRWSSGDYEQYF. The CDR3 region has the DNA TGTGCCAGCAGTCGTAGGTGGTCTAGCGGGGACTACGAGCAGTACTTC.